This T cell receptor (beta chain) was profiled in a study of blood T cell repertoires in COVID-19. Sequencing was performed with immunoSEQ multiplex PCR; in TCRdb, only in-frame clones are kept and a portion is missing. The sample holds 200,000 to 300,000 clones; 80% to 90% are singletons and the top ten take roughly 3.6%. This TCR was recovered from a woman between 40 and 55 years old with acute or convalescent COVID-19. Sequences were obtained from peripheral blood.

The CDR3 region is CASSPTRLLTSRDTQYF. In DNA form, the CDR3 reads TGTGCCAGCAGCCCAACCCGTTTGCTGACTAGTCGGGATACGCAGTATTTT. The gene calls are TRBV3-1 (or the pseudogene TRBV3-2) and TRBJ2-3; tentatively, D is TRBD2 (6 bases). With 4 bases removed from V and 6 bases from J, the gap between germline ends came to 23 bases. This CDR3 has 17 residues. CDR1 LGHDT and CDR2 YNNKEL come from the germline V gene (reference sequence).